This TCR beta chain was found in a study of T cells in Graves' hyperthyroidism and ophthalmopathy. Notes on the study in general: A model using 13 V-J features told ophthalmopathy apart from stable hyperthyroidism. In blood, most of the thyroid clonotypes expanded above 0.001 were also present.

Deletions cut 0 bases from V and 2 bases from J, with 10 bases between. The CDR3 is made up of 15 amino acids. CDR1 and CDR2 (germline): LGHNA, YSLEER. This clonotype showed up just a few times. What it binds is unknown. It was 10 ml of fresh peripheral blood that supplied the PBMCs. Template material for amplifying TCR beta CDR3 regions consisted of RNA transcripts. With the HTBI primer set, the TCR CDR3 went through a first round of RT-PCR. TCRdb processed the multiplex PCR reads anew with MiXCR; each CDR3 protein has one entry. Of around 600,000 distinct CDR3 sequences in the sample, over 12% were seen once.

The rearrangement joins TRBV4-3 to TRBJ2-5; maybe TRBD1 (5 bases). This clonotype was obtained from a woman between 18 and 29 years old with Graves' ophthalmopathy. The sequencing sample was made of blood. CDR3 bases: TGCGCCAGCAGCCAAGATCCAGGGTGGCAAGAGACCCAGTACTTC. Translation gives CASSQDPGWQETQYF.